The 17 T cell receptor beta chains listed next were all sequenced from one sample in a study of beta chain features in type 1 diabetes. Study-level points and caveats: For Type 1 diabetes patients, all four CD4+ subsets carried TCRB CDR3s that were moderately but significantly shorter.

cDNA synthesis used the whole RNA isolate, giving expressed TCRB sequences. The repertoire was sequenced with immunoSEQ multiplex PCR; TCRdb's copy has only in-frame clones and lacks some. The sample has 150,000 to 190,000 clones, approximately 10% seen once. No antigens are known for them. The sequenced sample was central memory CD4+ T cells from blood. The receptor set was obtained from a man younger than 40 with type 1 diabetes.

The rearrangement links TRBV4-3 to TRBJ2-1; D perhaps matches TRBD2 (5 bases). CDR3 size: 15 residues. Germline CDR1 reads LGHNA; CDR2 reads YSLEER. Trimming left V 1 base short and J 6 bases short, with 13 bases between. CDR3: CASSQVWTRSNEQFF. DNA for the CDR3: TGCGCCAGCAGCCAAGTATGGACTCGCTCCAATGAGCAGTTCTTC.

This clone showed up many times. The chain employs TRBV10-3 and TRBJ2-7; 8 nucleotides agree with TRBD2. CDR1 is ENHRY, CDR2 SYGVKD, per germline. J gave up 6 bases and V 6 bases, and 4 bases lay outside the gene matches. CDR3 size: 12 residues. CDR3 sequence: CAISREGGEQYF. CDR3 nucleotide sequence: TGTGCCATCAGCCGGGAGGGGGGCGAGCAGTACTTC.

The CDR3 DNA sequence: TGCGCCAGCAGCTTAGGCACAGGGAGGGAGAGAGCTTTCTTT. It encodes CASSLGTGRERAFF. This chain links TRBV5-1 with TRBJ1-1, with D possibly matching TRBD1 (6 bases). The V end was cut by 2 bases, the J end by 10 bases, with 18 bases between. The germline V gene has CDR1 SGHRS and CDR2 YFSETQ. The CDR3 is 14 amino acids.

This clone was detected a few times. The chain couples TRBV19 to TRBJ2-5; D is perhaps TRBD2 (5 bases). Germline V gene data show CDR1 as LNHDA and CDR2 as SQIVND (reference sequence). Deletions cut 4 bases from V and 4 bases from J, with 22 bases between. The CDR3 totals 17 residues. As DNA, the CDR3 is TGTGCCAGTAGTAGCGGGTCCAGCAGAGACGGTGGAGAGACCCAGTACTTC. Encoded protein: CASSSGSSRDGGETQYF.

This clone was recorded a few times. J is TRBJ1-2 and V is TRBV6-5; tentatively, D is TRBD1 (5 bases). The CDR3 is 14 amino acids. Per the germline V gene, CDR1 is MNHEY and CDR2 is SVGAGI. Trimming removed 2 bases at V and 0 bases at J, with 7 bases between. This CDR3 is CASSYDSANYGYTF. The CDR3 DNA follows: TGTGCCAGCAGTTACGACAGCGCTAACTATGGCTACACCTTC.

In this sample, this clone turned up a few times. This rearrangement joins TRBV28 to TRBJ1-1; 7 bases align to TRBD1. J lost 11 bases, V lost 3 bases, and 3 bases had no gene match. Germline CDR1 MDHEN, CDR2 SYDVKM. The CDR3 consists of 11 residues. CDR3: CASSLVDRAFF. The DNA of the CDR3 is TGTGCCAGCAGTTTGGTGGACAGGGCTTTCTTT.

The CDR3: CASSPGTRVNEQFF. CDR3 bases: TGTGCCAGCAGTCCCGGGACTAGGGTAAATGAGCAGTTCTTC. The V call is TRBV5-6, the J call TRBJ2-1; 8 bases match TRBD2. This CDR3 region has 14 residues. CDR1 is SGHDT, CDR2 YYEEEE, per germline. With V trimmed by 5 bases and J by 7 bases, 8 bases remained unmatched.

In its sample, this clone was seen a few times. This CDR3 is CASSTLADQNEQFF. CDR3 nucleotide sequence: TGTGCCAGTAGTACACTAGCGGATCAGAATGAGCAGTTCTTC. The chain couples TRBV19 to TRBJ2-1, with TRBD2 matching 8 bases. After removal of 4 bases from V and 7 bases from J, the junction contained 6 bases not matched to a gene. CDR1 and CDR2 from the germline V gene are LNHDA and SQIVND (reference sequence). The CDR3 is 14 residues long.

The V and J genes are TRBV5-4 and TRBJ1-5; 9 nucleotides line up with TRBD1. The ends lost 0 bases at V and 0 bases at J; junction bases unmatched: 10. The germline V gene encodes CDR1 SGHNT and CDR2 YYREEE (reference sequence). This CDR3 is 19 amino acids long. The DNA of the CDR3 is TGTGCCAGCAGCTTGGAGGGACAGGGCTCACCTTATAGCAATCAGCCCCAGCATTTT. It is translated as CASSLEGQGSPYSNQPQHF.

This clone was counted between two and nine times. The CDR3 coding sequence is TGTGCCAGCAGCGTAGGCGGGCGGGGGGGATACGAGCAGTACTTC. This sequence encodes CASSVGGRGGYEQYF. The V call is TRBV9, the J call TRBJ2-7, with 9 bases matching TRBD2. After removal of 0 bases from V and 4 bases from J, the junction contained 5 bases not matched to a gene. Germline V gives CDR1 SGDLS, CDR2 YYNGEE. This CDR3 has 15 residues. Based on the CDR3 plus reference TRBV9 and TRBJ2-7, the full variable domain is DSGVTQTPKHLITATGQRVTLRCSPRSGDLSVYWYQQSLDQGLQFLIQYYNGEERAKGNILERFSAQQFPDLHSELNLSSLELGDSALYFCASSVGGRGGYEQYFGPGTRLTVT.

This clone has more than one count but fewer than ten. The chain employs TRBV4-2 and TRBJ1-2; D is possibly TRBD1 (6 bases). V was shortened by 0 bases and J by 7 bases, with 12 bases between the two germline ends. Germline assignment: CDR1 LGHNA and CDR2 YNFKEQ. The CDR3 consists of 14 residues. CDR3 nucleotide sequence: TGTGCCAGCAGCCAAGATCCAGGGGCAGGTGGCTACACCTTC. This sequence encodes CASSQDPGAGGYTF.

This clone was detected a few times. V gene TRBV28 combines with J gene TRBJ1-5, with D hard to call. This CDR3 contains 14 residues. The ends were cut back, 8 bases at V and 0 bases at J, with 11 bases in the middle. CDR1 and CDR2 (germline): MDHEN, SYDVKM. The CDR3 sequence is CASRWANSNQPQHF. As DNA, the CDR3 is TGTGCCAGCCGGTGGGCCAATAGCAATCAGCCCCAGCATTTT.

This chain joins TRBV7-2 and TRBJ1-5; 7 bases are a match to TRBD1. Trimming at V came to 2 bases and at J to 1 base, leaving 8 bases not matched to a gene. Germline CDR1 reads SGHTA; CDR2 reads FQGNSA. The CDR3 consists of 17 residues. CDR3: CASSLIWTGTSNQPQHF. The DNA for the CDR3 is TGTGCCAGCAGCTTAATTTGGACAGGCACGAGCAATCAGCCCCAGCATTTT.

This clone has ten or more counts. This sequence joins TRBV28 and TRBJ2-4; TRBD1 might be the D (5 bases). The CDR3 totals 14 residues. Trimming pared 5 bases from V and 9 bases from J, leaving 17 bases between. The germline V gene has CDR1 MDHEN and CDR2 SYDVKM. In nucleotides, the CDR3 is TGTGCCAGCAGTACCCCAAGGGGCGAGGTCATTCAGTACTTC. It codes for CASSTPRGEVIQYF.

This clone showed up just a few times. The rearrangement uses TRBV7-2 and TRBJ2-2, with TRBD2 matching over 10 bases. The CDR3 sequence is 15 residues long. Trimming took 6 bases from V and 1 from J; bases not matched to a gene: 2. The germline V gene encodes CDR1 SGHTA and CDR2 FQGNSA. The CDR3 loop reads CASSWTSGNTGELFF. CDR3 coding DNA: TGTGCCAGCAGTTGGACTAGCGGGAACACCGGGGAGCTGTTTTTT. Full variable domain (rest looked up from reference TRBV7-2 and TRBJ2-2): GAGVSQSPSNKVTEKGKDVELRCDPISGHTALYWYRQSLGQGLEFLIYFQGNSAPDKSGLPSDRFSAERTGGSVSTLTIQRTQQEDSAVYLCASSWTSGNTGELFFGEGSRLTVL.

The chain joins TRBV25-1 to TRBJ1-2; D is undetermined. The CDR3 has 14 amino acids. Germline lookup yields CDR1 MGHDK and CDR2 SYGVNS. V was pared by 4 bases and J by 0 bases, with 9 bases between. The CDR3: CASSAQAANYGYTF. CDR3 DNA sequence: TGTGCCAGCAGTGCACAAGCGGCTAACTATGGCTACACCTTC.

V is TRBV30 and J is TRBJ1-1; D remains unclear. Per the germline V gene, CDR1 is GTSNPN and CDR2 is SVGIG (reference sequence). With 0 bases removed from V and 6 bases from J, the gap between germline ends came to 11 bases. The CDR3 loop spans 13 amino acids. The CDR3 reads CAWSVQWAAEAFF. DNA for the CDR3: TGTGCCTGGAGTGTACAATGGGCAGCTGAAGCTTTCTTT.